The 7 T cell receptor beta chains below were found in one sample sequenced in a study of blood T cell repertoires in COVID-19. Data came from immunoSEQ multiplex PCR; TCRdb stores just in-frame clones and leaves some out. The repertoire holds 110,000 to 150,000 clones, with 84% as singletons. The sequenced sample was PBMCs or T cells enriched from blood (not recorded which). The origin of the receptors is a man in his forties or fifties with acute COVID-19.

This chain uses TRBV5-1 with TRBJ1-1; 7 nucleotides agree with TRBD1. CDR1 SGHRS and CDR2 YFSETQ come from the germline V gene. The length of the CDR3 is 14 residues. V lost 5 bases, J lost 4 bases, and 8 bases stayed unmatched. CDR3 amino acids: CASRGLQGRTEAFF. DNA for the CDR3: TGCGCCAGCAGGGGGCTACAGGGGCGCACTGAAGCTTTCTTT.

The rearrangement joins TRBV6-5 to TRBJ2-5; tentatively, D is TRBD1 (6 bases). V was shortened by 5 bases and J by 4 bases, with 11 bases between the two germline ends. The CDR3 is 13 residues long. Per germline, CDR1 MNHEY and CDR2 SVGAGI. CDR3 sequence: CASSRQAGETQYF. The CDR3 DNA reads TGTGCCAGCAGTCGACAGGCGGGAGAGACCCAGTACTTC.

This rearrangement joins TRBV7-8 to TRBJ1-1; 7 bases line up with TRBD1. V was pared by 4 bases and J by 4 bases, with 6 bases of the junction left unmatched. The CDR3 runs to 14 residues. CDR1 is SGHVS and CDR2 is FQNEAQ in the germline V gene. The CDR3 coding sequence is TGTGCCAGCAGCTCCTACAGGGGCTCCACTGAAGCTTTCTTT. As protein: CASSSYRGSTEAFF.

Here the CDR3 reads CAISVRTGQTGELFF. CDR3 in DNA: TGTGCCATCAGTGTCCGGACAGGACAAACCGGGGAGCTGTTTTTT. The chain employs TRBV10-3 and TRBJ2-2; 7 nucleotides match TRBD1. The CDR3 is 15 amino acids. The V segment lost 4 bases and the J segment 5 bases; nucleotides outside the gene matches: 7. Germline V lookup: CDR1 ENHRY, CDR2 SYGVKD.

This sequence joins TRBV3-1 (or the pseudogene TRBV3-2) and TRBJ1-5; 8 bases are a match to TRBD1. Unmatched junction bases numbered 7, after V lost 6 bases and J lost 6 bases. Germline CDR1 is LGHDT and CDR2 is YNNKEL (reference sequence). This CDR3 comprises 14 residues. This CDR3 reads CASSQDREIQPQHF. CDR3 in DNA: TGTGCCAGCAGTCAGGACAGGGAGATTCAGCCCCAGCATTTT.

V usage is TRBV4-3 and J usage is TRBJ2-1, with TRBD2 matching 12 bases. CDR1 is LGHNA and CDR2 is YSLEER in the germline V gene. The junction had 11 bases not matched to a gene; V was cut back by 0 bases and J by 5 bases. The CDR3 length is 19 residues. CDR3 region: CASSQDQGTSGWGDNEQFF. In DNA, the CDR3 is TGCGCCAGCAGCCAAGATCAGGGGACTAGCGGGTGGGGAGACAATGAGCAGTTCTTC.

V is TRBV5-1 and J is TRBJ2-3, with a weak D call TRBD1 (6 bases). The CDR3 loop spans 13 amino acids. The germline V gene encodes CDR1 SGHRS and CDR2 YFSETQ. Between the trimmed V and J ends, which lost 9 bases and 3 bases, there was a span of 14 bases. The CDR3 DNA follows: TGCGCCACAGGGGACCGTCCGACAGATACGCAGTATTTT. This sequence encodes CATGDRPTDTQYF.